Included here is one T cell receptor (beta chain) sequence, with context. The antigen is not known. A J-beta primer mix and a sample-barcoded 5' primer were used in a second PCR of roughly 6 to 11 cycles. Researchers report that a template-switch adaptor with 12 random nucleotides tagged each cDNA molecule. One entry per CDR3 protein results from TCRdb running MiXCR on the 5' RACE reads. This table holds some 640,000 distinct CDR3 sequences, approximately 30% found once. These data come from a study of blood T cells in healthy people across ages. Looking at the study overall: Template switching caught about one barcoded beta molecule for each two T cells. Points from the study as a whole: A conclusive naive versus antigen-experienced comparison was prevented by the unsorted PBMCs. Nothing was known about donor CMV status, and this possibly confounded expanded clonotype changes.

With 4 bases removed from V and 7 bases from J, the gap between germline ends came to 14 bases. Germline V gene data show CDR1 as MNHNS and CDR2 as SASEGT. This CDR3 spans 14 amino acids. The source material was blood. The source is a woman aged 80 or older in good health. The chain uses TRBV6-1 and TRBJ1-5; D is unclear. The CDR3 sequence: CASSATDSRQPQHF. In nucleotides, the CDR3 is TGTGCCAGCAGTGCGACCGACTCACGGCAGCCCCAGCATTTT.